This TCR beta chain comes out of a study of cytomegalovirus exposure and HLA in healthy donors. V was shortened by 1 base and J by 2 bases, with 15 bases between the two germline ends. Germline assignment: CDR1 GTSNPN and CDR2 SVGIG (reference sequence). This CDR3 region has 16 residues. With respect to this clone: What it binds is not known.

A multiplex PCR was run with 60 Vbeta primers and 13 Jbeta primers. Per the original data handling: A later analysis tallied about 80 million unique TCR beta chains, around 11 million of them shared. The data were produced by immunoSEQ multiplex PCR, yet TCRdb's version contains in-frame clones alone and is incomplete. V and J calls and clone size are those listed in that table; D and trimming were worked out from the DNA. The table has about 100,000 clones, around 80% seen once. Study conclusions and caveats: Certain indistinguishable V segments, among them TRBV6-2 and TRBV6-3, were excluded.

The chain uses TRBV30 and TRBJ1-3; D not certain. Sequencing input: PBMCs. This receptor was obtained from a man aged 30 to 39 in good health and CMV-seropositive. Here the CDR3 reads CAWSGSAYGAGNTIYF. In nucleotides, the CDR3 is TGTGCCTGGAGTGGGTCAGCTTACGGGGCTGGAAACACCATATATTTT.